This TCR beta chain originates from a study of blood T cell repertoires in COVID-19. The CDR3 length is 13 residues. Between the trimmed V and J ends, which lost 0 bases and 3 bases, there was a span of 6 bases. CDR1 is SGHNT, CDR2 YYREEE, per germline (reference sequence). Among Cohort 3 donors, those recovered had two negative PCRs, clearance, or symptom resolution. Method: immunoSEQ multiplex PCR; TCRdb's copy keeps in-frame clones and lacks some. Of nearly 400,000 clones in the sample, about 90% are singletons; the top ten hold about 1.7%. The chain recombines TRBV5-4 with TRBJ1-1; D is unclear. Sequenced: PBMCs or T cells enriched from blood (not recorded which). The sequence derives from a woman under 40 who had recovered from COVID-19. The CDR3 bases are TGTGCCAGCAGCTTGGGTCCTTACACTGAAGCTTTCTTT. Translation gives CASSLGPYTEAFF.